These T cell receptor beta chains were read from a single sample in a study of a mutant IDH1 vaccine in newly diagnosed glioma. Their antigens remain unidentified. This table comes from immunoSEQ multiplex PCR, and its TCRdb copy is limited to in-frame clones, with some not included. Altogether roughly 120,000 clones are present, roughly 90% being singletons, with the ten largest covering 0.5% to 0.65%. The sequencing here drew on PBMCs, taken from a glioma patient whose treatment included an IDH1 peptide vaccine. The origin of the receptors is a woman aged 45-60 years with glioma. CDR3s include the opening cysteine and the closing phenylalanine or tryptophan. The D gene is left open where the match is weak. Clone size is shown for a subset of rows, as once, few, many or a class of expanded clone.

>12|TRBJ2-2|TRBV7-6|-|-
CASRLGPGELFF
TGTGCCAGCAGACTAGGACCCGGGGAGCTGTTTTTT
>13|TRBJ1-2|TRBV14|-|-
CASSLDRSYGYTF
TGTGCCAGCAGCCTAGACAGGAGCTATGGCTACACCTTC
>16|TRBJ1-3|TRBV28|-|-
CASRWRGFSSGNTIYF
TGTGCCAGCAGGTGGAGGGGGTTCAGCTCTGGAAACACCATATATTTT
>15|TRBJ2-5|TRBV9|-|TRBD1
CASTSWGQPQETQYF
TGTGCCAGCACCTCATGGGGACAGCCGCAAGAGACCCAGTACTTC
>14|TRBJ2-2|TRBV19|-|TRBD2
CATRLATNTGELFF
TGTGCCACCAGACTAGCGACGAACACCGGGGAGCTGTTTTTT
>14|TRBJ1-6|TRBV15|-|-
CATSRGLTNSPLHF
TGTGCCACCAGCAGAGGCCTTACTAATTCACCCCTCCACTTT
>17|TRBJ2-5|TRBV5-4|-|TRBD2
CASSLISLADTQETQYF
TGTGCCAGCAGCTTGATTTCGCTAGCGGATACCCAAGAGACCCAGTACTTC
>11|TRBJ2-1|TRBV27|-|-
CASSLRNEQFF
TGTGCCAGCAGTTTGAGAAATGAGCAGTTCTTC
>15|TRBJ1-1|TRBV4-1|-|-
CASSQYGSSNTEAFF
TGCGCCAGCAGCCAATACGGGAGTTCAAACACTGAAGCTTTCTTT
>12|TRBJ1-5|TRBV7-2|few|-
CASSPGNQPQHF
TGTGCCAGCAGCCCGGGGAATCAGCCCCAGCATTTT
>13|TRBJ1-1|TRBV6-1|-|TRBD1
CASRETGETEAFF
TGTGCCAGCAGGGAGACAGGGGAAACTGAAGCTTTCTTT
>17|TRBJ2-3|TRBV4-2|-|TRBD2
CASSQAPLREDTDTQYF
TGTGCCAGCAGCCAAGCACCCCTACGGGAGGACACAGATACGCAGTATTTT
>13|TRBJ2-5|TRBV30|-|TRBD2
CAWSKTSEETQYF
TGTGCCTGGAGTAAGACTAGCGAAGAGACCCAGTACTTC
>12|TRBJ2-3|TRBV11-2|-|-
CASNSETDTQYF
TGTGCCAGCAACAGTGAGACAGATACGCAGTATTTT
>12|TRBJ1-1|TRBV18|-|TRBD1
CASTDRGTEAFF
TGTGCCAGCACGGACAGGGGGACGGAAGCTTTCTTT
>14|TRBJ2-3|TRBV9|-|-
CASSVVGARDTQYF
TGTGCCAGCAGCGTAGTGGGGGCGCGGGATACGCAGTATTTT
>13|TRBJ1-1|TRBV7-9|-|-
CASLTGQYTEAFF
TGTGCCAGCCTAACGGGGCAATACACTGAAGCTTTCTTT
>15|TRBJ2-3|TRBV7-3|once|TRBD2
CASSFSPGGGDTQYF
TGTGCCAGCAGCTTCTCGCCCGGGGGGGGAGATACGCAGTATTTT
>16|TRBJ2-6|TRBV18|-|TRBD1
CASSQLQGSGANVLTF
TGTGCCAGCTCACAACTACAGGGGTCTGGGGCCAACGTCCTGACTTTC
>14|TRBJ1-5|TRBV4-2|-|-
CASSQFIGTQPQHF
TGTGCCAGCAGCCAATTTATAGGAACTCAGCCCCAGCATTTT
>11|TRBJ2-7|TRBV28|-|-
CASSWGYEQYF
TGTGCCAGCAGTTGGGGGTACGAGCAGTACTTC
>15|TRBJ2-1|TRBV6-4|-|TRBD2
CASSDVLAAYNEQFF
TGTGCCAGCAGTGACGTACTAGCGGCCTACAATGAGCAGTTCTTC
>14|TRBJ2-1|TRBV7-9|-|-
CASSPRFGRNEQFF
TGTGCCAGCAGCCCCCGGTTTGGGCGGAATGAGCAGTTCTTC
>17|TRBJ2-2|TRBV18|-|-
CASSPQFQGSNTGELFF
TGTGCCAGCTCACCGCAATTTCAGGGGTCGAACACCGGGGAGCTGTTTTTT
>13|TRBJ1-2|TRBV4-1|-|-
CASSRIDTYGYTF
TGCGCCAGCAGCCGGATAGACACGTATGGCTACACCTTC
>11|TRBJ1-2|TRBV20-1|-|-
CSARGEDGYTF
TGCAGTGCTAGAGGAGAGGATGGCTACACCTTC
>15|TRBJ1-1|TRBV5-4|-|TRBD1
CASSLAGAGGTEAFF
TGTGCCAGCAGCTTGGCCGGGGCAGGGGGCACTGAAGCTTTCTTT
>16|TRBJ2-3|TRBV5-1|-|TRBD2
CASRLGLAASTDTQYF
TGCGCCAGCAGATTAGGACTAGCTGCTAGCACAGATACGCAGTATTTT
>16|TRBJ2-7|TRBV19|-|TRBD1
CASSKYSTGGWNEQYF
TGTGCCAGTAGTAAATACTCGACAGGGGGCTGGAACGAGCAGTACTTC
>15|TRBJ2-3|TRBV6-5|-|-
CASSYGWGLTDTQYF
TGTGCCAGCAGTTACGGCTGGGGGTTAACAGATACGCAGTATTTT
>16|TRBJ2-2|TRBV30|-|TRBD2
CAWSGKLAGGIGELFF
TGTGCCTGGAGTGGAAAGCTAGCGGGAGGGATCGGGGAGCTGTTTTTT
>14|TRBJ1-5|TRBV6-1|-|-
CASSSRDGNQPQHF
TGTGCCAGCAGTAGCAGGGATGGCAATCAGCCCCAGCATTTT
>15|TRBJ2-3|TRBV13|-|-
CASSLGQGAGDTQYF
TGTGCCAGCAGCCTTGGACAAGGGGCGGGAGATACGCAGTATTTT
>14|TRBJ1-2|TRBV19|-|TRBD1
CASRNRGLDYGYTF
TGTGCCAGTAGGAACAGGGGGCTGGACTATGGCTACACCTTC
>14|TRBJ2-7|TRBV4-2|-|-
CASSQGRGRNEQYF
TGTGCCAGCAGCCAAGGCAGAGGAAGGAACGAGCAGTACTTC
>13|TRBJ1-3|TRBV5-6|-|-
CASSFQGPNTIYF
TGTGCCAGCAGCTTTCAGGGTCCAAACACCATATATTTT
>14|TRBJ1-1|TRBV28|once|-
CASSLGEMNTEAFF
TGTGCCAGCAGTTTAGGGGAAATGAACACTGAAGCTTTCTTT
>14|TRBJ1-1|TRBV10-3|-|-
CAISESARPAEAFF
TGTGCCATCAGTGAATCCGCCAGGCCCGCTGAAGCTTTCTTT
>15|TRBJ2-1|TRBV7-6|-|-
CASSSRTGNSNEQFF
TGTGCCAGCAGCTCGAGAACGGGGAACTCCAATGAGCAGTTCTTC
>16|TRBJ1-2|TRBV19|-|-
CASSKSNQADLYGYTF
TGTGCCAGTAGTAAATCTAATCAGGCCGACCTATATGGCTACACCTTC